These T cell receptor beta chains were read from a single sample in a study of blood T cell repertoires in COVID-19. Profiling relied on immunoSEQ multiplex PCR, and the TCRdb table lists in-frame clones only, not all of them. The sample has about 160,000 clones, less than 85% seen once. What was sequenced was peripheral blood. The receptors come from a woman of 80 years or more with active or convalescent COVID-19. Both conserved end residues are part of each CDR3. The D gene is left open where the match is weak. Only some rows state a clone size, as once, few, many or a class for expanded clones.

len: 14; d_gene: TRBD1; j_gene: TRBJ1-1; v_gene: TRBV27; abundance: few; CDR3nt: TGTGCCAGCAGAAGAGACAGGGTTGGCACTGAAGCTTTCTTT; CDR3aa: CASRRDRVGTEAFF
len: 17; d_gene: NA; j_gene: TRBJ2-1; v_gene: TRBV2; abundance: NA; CDR3nt: TGTGCCAGCAGACCCCCTCGGACACCGAGCTCCTACAATGAGCAGTTCTTC; CDR3aa: CASRPPRTPSSYNEQFF
len: 15; d_gene: NA; j_gene: TRBJ1-5; v_gene: TRBV6-1; abundance: once; CDR3nt: TGTGCCAGCAGTGAAGTGTATGTAAATGATCAGCCCCAGCATTTT; CDR3aa: CASSEVYVNDQPQHF
len: 15; d_gene: NA; j_gene: TRBJ2-1; v_gene: TRBV6-4; abundance: few; CDR3nt: TGTGCCAGCAGTGACTCGGGAGAGACGAACAATGAGCAGTTCTTC; CDR3aa: CASSDSGETNNEQFF
len: 15; d_gene: NA; j_gene: TRBJ1-4; v_gene: TRBV19; abundance: NA; CDR3nt: TGTGCCAGTAGTCCCCAAACAGGACCGAATGAAAAACTGTTTTTT; CDR3aa: CASSPQTGPNEKLFF
len: 12; d_gene: NA; j_gene: TRBJ1-4; v_gene: TRBV25-1; abundance: NA; CDR3nt: TGTGCCAGCACCTCACAGGGTTCAGAACTGTTTTTT; CDR3aa: CASTSQGSELFF
len: 14; d_gene: NA; j_gene: TRBJ2-1; v_gene: TRBV18; abundance: few; CDR3nt: TGTGCCAGCTCACGGGACGGGGGAGGCAATGAGCAGTTCTTC; CDR3aa: CASSRDGGGNEQFF
len: 13; d_gene: NA; j_gene: TRBJ1-3; v_gene: TRBV3-1/TRBV3-2; abundance: NA; CDR3nt: TGTGCCAGCAGCCAGGGAGCTGGAAACACCATATATTTT; CDR3aa: CASSQGAGNTIYF
len: 14; d_gene: TRBD2; j_gene: TRBJ2-1; v_gene: TRBV6-6; abundance: NA; CDR3nt: TGTGCCAGCAGTAAAGCGGGAGAGATGAATGAGCAGTTCTTC; CDR3aa: CASSKAGEMNEQFF
len: 14; d_gene: NA; j_gene: TRBJ1-5; v_gene: TRBV2; abundance: NA; CDR3nt: TGTGCCAGCAGTGACAGTAATAGCAATCAGCCCCAGCATTTT; CDR3aa: CASSDSNSNQPQHF
len: 17; d_gene: TRBD2; j_gene: TRBJ2-3; v_gene: TRBV4-1; abundance: many; CDR3nt: TGCGCCAGCAGCCAAGATCAATCTAGCGGAATCACAGATACGCAGTATTTT; CDR3aa: CASSQDQSSGITDTQYF
len: 14; d_gene: NA; j_gene: TRBJ2-1; v_gene: TRBV2; abundance: NA; CDR3nt: TGTGCCAGCAGTGAACAGGGGTCCTACAATGAGCAGTTCTTC; CDR3aa: CASSEQGSYNEQFF
len: 21; d_gene: TRBD2; j_gene: TRBJ2-2; v_gene: TRBV5-1; abundance: few; CDR3nt: TGCGCCAGCAGCTCTGGACAGGGCGCGGGACTAGCGGGCTTGAACACCGGGGAGCTGTTTTTT; CDR3aa: CASSSGQGAGLAGLNTGELFF
len: 13; d_gene: TRBD1; j_gene: TRBJ1-1; v_gene: TRBV12-3/TRBV12-4; abundance: NA; CDR3nt: TGTGCCAGCAGTTTGACGACAGGGTTGACAGCTTTCTTT; CDR3aa: CASSLTTGLTAFF
len: 15; d_gene: TRBD2; j_gene: TRBJ2-5; v_gene: TRBV15; abundance: NA; CDR3nt: TGTGCCACCAGCAGAGTCAGCGGGAGGGAAGAGACCCAGTACTTC; CDR3aa: CATSRVSGREETQYF
len: 11; d_gene: NA; j_gene: TRBJ2-5; v_gene: TRBV7-3; abundance: medium-sized; CDR3nt: TGTGCCAGCAGCCTCCAGGAGACCCAGTACTTC; CDR3aa: CASSLQETQYF
len: 13; d_gene: NA; j_gene: TRBJ1-1; v_gene: TRBV14; abundance: NA; CDR3nt: TGTGCCAGCAGCCAAGATATGCGGGCGGAAGCTTTCTTT; CDR3aa: CASSQDMRAEAFF
len: 15; d_gene: TRBD1; j_gene: TRBJ2-2; v_gene: TRBV6-5; abundance: NA; CDR3nt: TGTGCCAGCAGTCAGGACAGGGTGAACACCGGGGAGCTGTTTTTT; CDR3aa: CASSQDRVNTGELFF
len: 15; d_gene: TRBD1; j_gene: TRBJ1-6; v_gene: TRBV14; abundance: NA; CDR3nt: TGTGCCAGCAGCCAAGGTGACAGGGACACTTCACCCCTCCACTTT; CDR3aa: CASSQGDRDTSPLHF
len: 12; d_gene: TRBD1; j_gene: TRBJ1-2; v_gene: TRBV6-4; abundance: NA; CDR3nt: TGTGCCAGCATCAGGACAGGCTATGGCTACACCTTC; CDR3aa: CASIRTGYGYTF
len: 12; d_gene: NA; j_gene: TRBJ2-3; v_gene: TRBV18; abundance: NA; CDR3nt: TGTGCCAGCTCACCTCAATCAGATACGCAGTATTTT; CDR3aa: CASSPQSDTQYF
len: 12; d_gene: NA; j_gene: TRBJ1-1; v_gene: TRBV12-3/TRBV12-4; abundance: once; CDR3nt: TGTGCCAGCAGTAACCTGGGGGGAGCAGCTTTCTTT; CDR3aa: CASSNLGGAAFF
len: 15; d_gene: TRBD1; j_gene: TRBJ1-2; v_gene: TRBV9; abundance: once; CDR3nt: TGTGCCAGCAGCGACAGACAGGGGAATATCTATGGCTACACCTTC; CDR3aa: CASSDRQGNIYGYTF
len: 16; d_gene: NA; j_gene: TRBJ1-1; v_gene: TRBV30; abundance: NA; CDR3nt: TGTGCCTGGAGGCCCGGGGAGCCACGTCTGAACACTGAAGCTTTCTTT; CDR3aa: CAWRPGEPRLNTEAFF
len: 15; d_gene: NA; j_gene: TRBJ2-2; v_gene: TRBV5-4; abundance: NA; CDR3nt: TGTGCCAGCAGCCCACCGGGACTGGAGACCGGGGAGCTGTTTTTT; CDR3aa: CASSPPGLETGELFF
len: 14; d_gene: TRBD1; j_gene: TRBJ1-5; v_gene: TRBV2; abundance: NA; CDR3nt: TGTGCCAGCCGACAGGGTAGGGGGGATCAGCCCCAGCATTTT; CDR3aa: CASRQGRGDQPQHF
len: 14; d_gene: TRBD1; j_gene: TRBJ1-2; v_gene: TRBV6-5; abundance: NA; CDR3nt: TGTGCCAGCAGGAGGGACAGAGCTAACTATGGCTACACCTTC; CDR3aa: CASRRDRANYGYTF
len: 15; d_gene: NA; j_gene: TRBJ2-7; v_gene: TRBV5-4; abundance: NA; CDR3nt: TGTGCCAGCAGCTGGGGACTCCCCAGCTCCTACGAGCAGTACTTC; CDR3aa: CASSWGLPSSYEQYF
len: 16; d_gene: NA; j_gene: TRBJ1-6; v_gene: TRBV30; abundance: NA; CDR3nt: TGTGCCTCGGTGGAGGCTCGAAGCTCCTATAATTCACCCCTCCACTTT; CDR3aa: CASVEARSSYNSPLHF
len: 14; d_gene: NA; j_gene: TRBJ2-1; v_gene: TRBV7-2; abundance: few; CDR3nt: TGTGCCAGCGCTTGGGGGGATTCTTCTAATGAGCAGTTCTTC; CDR3aa: CASAWGDSSNEQFF
len: 15; d_gene: TRBD2; j_gene: TRBJ2-1; v_gene: TRBV24-1; abundance: NA; CDR3nt: TGTGCCACCATGGGACTAGCGGAGGAGGGGAATGAGCAGTTCTTC; CDR3aa: CATMGLAEEGNEQFF
len: 15; d_gene: TRBD1; j_gene: TRBJ2-1; v_gene: TRBV7-9; abundance: NA; CDR3nt: TGTGCCAGCAGCCCCGGGACAGTCCCTGGTGGCGAGCAGTTCTTC; CDR3aa: CASSPGTVPGGEQFF
len: 14; d_gene: TRBD2; j_gene: TRBJ2-5; v_gene: TRBV20-1; abundance: NA; CDR3nt: TGCAGTGCTAGTCGGCTAGCGGGAGGAGAGACCCAGTACTTC; CDR3aa: CSASRLAGGETQYF
len: 16; d_gene: TRBD2; j_gene: TRBJ2-7; v_gene: TRBV2; abundance: NA; CDR3nt: TGTGCCAGCAAGACTAGCGGGAGCCTAAGCTCCTACGAGCAGTACTTC; CDR3aa: CASKTSGSLSSYEQYF